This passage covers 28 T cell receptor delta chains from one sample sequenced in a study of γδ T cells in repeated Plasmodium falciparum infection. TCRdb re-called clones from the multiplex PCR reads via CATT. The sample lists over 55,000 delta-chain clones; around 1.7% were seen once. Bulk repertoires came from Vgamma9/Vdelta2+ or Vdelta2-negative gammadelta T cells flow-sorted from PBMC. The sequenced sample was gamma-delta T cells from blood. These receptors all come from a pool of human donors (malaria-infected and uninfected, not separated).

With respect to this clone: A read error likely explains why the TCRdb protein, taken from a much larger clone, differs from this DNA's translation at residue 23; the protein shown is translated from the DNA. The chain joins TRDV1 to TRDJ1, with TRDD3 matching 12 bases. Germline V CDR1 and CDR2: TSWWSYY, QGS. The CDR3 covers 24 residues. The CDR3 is CALGELPRSWGRATGGYPTDKLTF. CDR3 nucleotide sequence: TGTGCTCTTGGGGAGCTTCCTAGGTCTTGGGGCCGAGCTACTGGGGGATACCCCACCGATAAACTCACCTTT.

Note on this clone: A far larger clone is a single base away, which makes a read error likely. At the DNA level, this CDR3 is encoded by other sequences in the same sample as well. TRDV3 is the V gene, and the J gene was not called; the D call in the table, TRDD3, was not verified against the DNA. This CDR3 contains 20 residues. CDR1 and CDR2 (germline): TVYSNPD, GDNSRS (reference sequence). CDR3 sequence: CASLPTMPAGGPNHTDKLIF. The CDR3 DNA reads TGTGCCTCCCTTCCTACGATGCCTGCTGGGGGACCCAACCACACCGATAAGCTCATCTTT.

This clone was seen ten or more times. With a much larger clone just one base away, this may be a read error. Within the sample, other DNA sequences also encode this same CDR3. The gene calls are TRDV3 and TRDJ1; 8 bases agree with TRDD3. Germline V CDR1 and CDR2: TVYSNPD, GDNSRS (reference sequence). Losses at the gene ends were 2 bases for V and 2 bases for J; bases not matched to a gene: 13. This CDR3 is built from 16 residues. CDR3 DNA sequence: TGTGCCTTTTTTATGACTCTATTGGGGGATACCGATAAACTCATCTTT. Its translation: CAFFMTLLGDTDKLIF.

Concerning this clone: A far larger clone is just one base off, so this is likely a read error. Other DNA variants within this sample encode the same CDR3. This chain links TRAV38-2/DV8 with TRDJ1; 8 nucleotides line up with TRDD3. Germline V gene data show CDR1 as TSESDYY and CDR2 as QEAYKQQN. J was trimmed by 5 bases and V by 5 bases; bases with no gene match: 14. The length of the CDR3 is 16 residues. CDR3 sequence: CAYRLRLGDFTDKLIF. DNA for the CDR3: TGTGCTTATAGACTACGCCTGGGGGACTTCACTGATAAACTCATCTTT.

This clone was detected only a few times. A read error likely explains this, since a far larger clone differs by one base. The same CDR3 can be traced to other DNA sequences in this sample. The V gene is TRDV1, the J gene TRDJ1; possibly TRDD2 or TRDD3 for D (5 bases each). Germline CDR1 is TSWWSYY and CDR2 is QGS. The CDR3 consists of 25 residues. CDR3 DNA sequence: TGTGCCCTTGGGGAACTGTTGACAGCCCTACCCGGTGTACTGGAGGTCACACTGTACACCGATAAACTCATCTTT. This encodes CALGELLTALPGVLEVTLYTDKLIF.

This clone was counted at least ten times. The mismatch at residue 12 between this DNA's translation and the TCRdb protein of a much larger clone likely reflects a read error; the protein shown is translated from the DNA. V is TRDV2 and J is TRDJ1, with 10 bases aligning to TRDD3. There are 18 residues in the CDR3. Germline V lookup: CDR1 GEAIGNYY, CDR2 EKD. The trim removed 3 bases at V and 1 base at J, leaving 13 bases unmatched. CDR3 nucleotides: TGTGCCTGTGACCATTCTTCACTGGGGGATCCGTGCACCGATAAACTCATCTTT. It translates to CACDHSSLGDPCTDKLIF.

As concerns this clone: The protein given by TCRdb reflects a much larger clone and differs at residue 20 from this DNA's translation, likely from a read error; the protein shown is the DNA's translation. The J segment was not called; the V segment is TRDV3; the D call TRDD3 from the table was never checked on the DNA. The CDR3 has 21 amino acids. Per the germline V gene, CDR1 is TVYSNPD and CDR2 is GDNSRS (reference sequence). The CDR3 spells CAFSAFLQNRRLGEITDKLTF. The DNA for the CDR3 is TGTGCCTTTTCCGCCTTCCTCCAAAATAGGAGACTGGGGGAGATCACCGATAAACTCACCTTT.

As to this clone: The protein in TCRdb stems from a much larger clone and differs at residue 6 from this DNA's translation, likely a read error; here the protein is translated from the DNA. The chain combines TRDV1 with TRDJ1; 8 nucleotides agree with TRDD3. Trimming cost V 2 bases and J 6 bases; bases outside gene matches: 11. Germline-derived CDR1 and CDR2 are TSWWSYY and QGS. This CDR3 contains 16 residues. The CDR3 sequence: CALGETGGGSLHKLIF. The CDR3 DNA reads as TGTGCTCTTGGGGAAACGGGTGGGGGATCTCTCCATAAACTCATCTTT.

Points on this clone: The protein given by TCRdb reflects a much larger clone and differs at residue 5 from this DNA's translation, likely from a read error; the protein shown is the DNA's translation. CDR3 coding DNA: TGTGCCTTCCCAATAAGCTTCCACGTTCTACATTCGGTACTGGGGGATAAGGAGCACACCGATAAACTCATCTTT. This translates into CAFPISFHVLHSVLGDKEHTDKLIF. The chain links TRDV3 to TRDJ1; 11 positions match TRDD3. TCRdb records no J gene; here it was assigned by comparing the DNA to germline. Germline V lookup: CDR1 TVYSNPD, CDR2 GDNSRS (reference sequence). The CDR3 covers 25 residues. Trimming removed 3 bases from V and 0 bases from J; junction bases left unmatched: 36.

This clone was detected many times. The CDR3 sequence: CALGAKGGAFLRRTGGWSADKLIF. In nucleotides, the CDR3 is TGTGCTCTTGGGGCTAAGGGGGGTGCCTTCCTACGACGAACTGGGGGATGGTCTGCCGATAAACTCATCTTT. V and J are TRDV1 and TRDJ1, with D maybe TRDD3 (10 bases). The CDR3 totals 24 residues. Germline assignment: CDR1 TSWWSYY and CDR2 QGS. V shed 4 bases and J shed 3 bases, with 42 bases lying between them.

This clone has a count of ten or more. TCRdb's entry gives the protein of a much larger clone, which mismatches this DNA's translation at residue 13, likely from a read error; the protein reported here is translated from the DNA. CDR3 sequence: CACDTLLGDPYTNKLIF. CDR3 DNA sequence: TGTGCCTGTGACACCTTACTGGGGGACCCATACACCAATAAACTCATCTTT. The chain links TRDV2 to TRDJ1, with 9 bases identical to TRDD3. Germline V gene lookup returns CDR1 GEAIGNYY and CDR2 EKD. CDR3 size: 17 residues.

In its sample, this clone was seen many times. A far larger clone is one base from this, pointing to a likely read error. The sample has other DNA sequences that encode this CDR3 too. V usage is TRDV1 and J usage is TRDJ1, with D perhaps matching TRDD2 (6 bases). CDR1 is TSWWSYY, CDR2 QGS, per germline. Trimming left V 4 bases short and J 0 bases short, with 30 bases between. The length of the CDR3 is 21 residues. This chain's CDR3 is CALGVQGWLLLRTSYTDKLIF. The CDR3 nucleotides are TGTGCTCTTGGGGTCCAAGGGTGGCTCCTACTTCGTACTTCGTACACCGATAAACTCATCTTT.

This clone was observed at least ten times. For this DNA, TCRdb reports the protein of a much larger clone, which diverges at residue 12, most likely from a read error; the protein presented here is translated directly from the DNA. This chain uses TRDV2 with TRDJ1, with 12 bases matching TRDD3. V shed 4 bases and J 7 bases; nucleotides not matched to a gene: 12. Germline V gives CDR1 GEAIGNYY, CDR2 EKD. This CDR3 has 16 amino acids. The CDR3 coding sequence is TGTGCCTGTGATCGGGTACTGGGGGATACCTCCCCTAAACTCATCTTT. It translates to CACDRVLGDTSPKLIF.

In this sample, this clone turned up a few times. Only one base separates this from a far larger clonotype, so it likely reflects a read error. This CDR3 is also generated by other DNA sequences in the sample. DNA for the CDR3: TGTGCTCTTGGGAGGATCGTTCCTAAGTGGGGCCGGATGATGGGGGGATACACCTATAAACTCATCTTC. As protein: CALGRIVPKWGRMMGGYTYKLIF. The gene calls are TRDV1 and TRDJ1, with TRDD3 matching over 9 bases. Germline V gene sequence: CDR1 TSWWSYY, CDR2 QGS. This CDR3 has 23 amino acids.

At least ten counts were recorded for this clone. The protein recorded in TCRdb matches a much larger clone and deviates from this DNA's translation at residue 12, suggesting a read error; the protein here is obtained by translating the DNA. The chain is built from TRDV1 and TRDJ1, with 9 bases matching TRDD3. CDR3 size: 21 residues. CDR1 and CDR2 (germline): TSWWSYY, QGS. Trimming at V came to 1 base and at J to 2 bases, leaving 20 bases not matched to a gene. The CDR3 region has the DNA TGTGCTCTTGGGGAACAGGCTTTCAATTGGCTGCCGGGGGATACAACCGATAAACTCATCTTT. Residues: CALGEQAFNWLPGDTTDKLIF.

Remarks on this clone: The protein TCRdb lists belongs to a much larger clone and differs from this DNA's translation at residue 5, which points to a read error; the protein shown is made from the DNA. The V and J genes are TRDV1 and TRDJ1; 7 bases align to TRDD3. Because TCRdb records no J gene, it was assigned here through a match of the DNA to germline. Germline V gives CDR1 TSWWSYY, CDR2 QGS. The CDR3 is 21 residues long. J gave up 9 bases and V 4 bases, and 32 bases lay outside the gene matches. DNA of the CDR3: TGTGCTCTTGGGGGACTAGCCCCTCGGCCTTCAGTCTGGGGGTCCCTGTTCCAACTCATCTTT. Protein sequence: CALGGLAPRPSVWGSLFQLIF.

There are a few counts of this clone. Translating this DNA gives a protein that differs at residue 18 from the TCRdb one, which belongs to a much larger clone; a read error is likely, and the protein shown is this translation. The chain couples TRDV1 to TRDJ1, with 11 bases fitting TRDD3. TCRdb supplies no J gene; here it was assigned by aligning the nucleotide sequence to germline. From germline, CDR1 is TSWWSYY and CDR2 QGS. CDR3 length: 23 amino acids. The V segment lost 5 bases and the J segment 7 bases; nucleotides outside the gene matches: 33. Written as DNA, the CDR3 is TGTGCTCTTGGGAGACCGACTACCTACTCAAGGATCTGGGGGATACACCAAGGGGGTAAACTCATCTTT. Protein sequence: CALGRPTTYSRIWGIHQGGKLIF.

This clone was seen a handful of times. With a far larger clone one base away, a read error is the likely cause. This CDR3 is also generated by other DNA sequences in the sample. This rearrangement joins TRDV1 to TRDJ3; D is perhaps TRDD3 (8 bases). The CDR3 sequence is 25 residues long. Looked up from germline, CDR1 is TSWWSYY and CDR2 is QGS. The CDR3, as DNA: TGTGCTCTTGGGGATCCAATTTTCCTACAGGGGGATAACCGTGCGGACTCCTGGGACACCCGGCAGATGTTTTTC. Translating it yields CALGDPIFLQGDNRADSWDTRQMFF.

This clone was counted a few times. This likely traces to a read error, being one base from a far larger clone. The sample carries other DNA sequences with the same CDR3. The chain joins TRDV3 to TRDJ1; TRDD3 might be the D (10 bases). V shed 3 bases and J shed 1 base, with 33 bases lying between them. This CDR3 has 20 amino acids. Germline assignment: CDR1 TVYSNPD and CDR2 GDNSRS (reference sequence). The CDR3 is CALPSPSYWGIPRGTDKLIF. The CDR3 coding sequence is TGTGCCTTACCTTCGCCTTCCTACTGGGGGATCCCTCGTGGCACCGATAAACTCATCTTT.

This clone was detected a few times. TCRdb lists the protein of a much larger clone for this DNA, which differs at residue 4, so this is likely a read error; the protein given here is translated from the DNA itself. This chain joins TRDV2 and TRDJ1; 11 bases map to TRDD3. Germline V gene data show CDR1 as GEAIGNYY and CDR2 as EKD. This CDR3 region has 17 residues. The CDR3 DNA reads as TGTGCCTGTGGCACCGGAATTGGGGGATACGCGACCGATAAACTCATCTTT. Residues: CACGTGIGGYATDKLIF.

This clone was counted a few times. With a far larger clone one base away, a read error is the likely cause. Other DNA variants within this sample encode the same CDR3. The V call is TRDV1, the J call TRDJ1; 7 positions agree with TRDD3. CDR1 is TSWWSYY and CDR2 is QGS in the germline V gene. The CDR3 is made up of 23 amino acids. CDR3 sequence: CALGELCSKDTRILSLSPDKLIF. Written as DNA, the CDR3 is TGTGCTCTTGGGGAACTTTGTTCGAAGGATACGCGTATCCTGAGTTTGAGCCCCGATAAACTCATCTTC.

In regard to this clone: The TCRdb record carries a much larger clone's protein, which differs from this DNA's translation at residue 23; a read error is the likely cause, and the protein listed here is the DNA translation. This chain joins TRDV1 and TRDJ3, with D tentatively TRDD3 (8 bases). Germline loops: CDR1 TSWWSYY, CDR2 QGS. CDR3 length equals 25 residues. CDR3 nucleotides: TGTGCTCTTGGGGATCCAATTTTCCTACAGGGGGATAACCGTGCGGACTCCTGGGACACCCGACAGACGTTTTTC. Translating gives CALGDPIFLQGDNRADSWDTRQTFF.

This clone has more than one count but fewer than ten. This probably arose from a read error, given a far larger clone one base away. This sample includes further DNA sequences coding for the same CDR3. CDR3 coding DNA: TGTGCTCTTGGGGAACTGGGTTCCTCCAGATTACTGCAACCTTTCCTATGGGACACCCGACAGATGTTTTTC. It codes for CALGELGSSRLLQPFLWDTRQMFF. The chain combines TRDV1 with TRDJ3, with D perhaps matching TRDD2 (6 bases). TCRdb records no J gene; here it was assigned by comparing the DNA to germline. Trimming cost V 0 bases and J 4 bases, with 31 bases left between them. Germline V CDR1 and CDR2: TSWWSYY, QGS. The CDR3 is made up of 24 amino acids.

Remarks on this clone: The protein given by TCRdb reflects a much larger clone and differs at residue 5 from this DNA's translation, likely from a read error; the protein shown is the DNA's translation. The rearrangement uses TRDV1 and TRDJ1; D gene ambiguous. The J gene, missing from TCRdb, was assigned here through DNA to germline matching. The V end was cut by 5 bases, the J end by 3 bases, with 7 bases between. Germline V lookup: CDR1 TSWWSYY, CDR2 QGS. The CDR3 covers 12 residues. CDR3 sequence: CALGKPSDKLIF. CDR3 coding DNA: TGTGCTCTTGGGAAACCCTCCGATAAACTCATCTTT.

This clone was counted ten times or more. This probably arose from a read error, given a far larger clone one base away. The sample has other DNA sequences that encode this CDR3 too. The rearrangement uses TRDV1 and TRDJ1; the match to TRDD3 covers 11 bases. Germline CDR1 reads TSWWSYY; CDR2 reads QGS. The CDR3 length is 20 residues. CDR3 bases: TGTGCCCTTGGGGCCGCCTTCGGCTGGTGGGGGATACGGGGGACCGATAAACTCATCTTT. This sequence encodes CALGAAFGWWGIRGTDKLIF.

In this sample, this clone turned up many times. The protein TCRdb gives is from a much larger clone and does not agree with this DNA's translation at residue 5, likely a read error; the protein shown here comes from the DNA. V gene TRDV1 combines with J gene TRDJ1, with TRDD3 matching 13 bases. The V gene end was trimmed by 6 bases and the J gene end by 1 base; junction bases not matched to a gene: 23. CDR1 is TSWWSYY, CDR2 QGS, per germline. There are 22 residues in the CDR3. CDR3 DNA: TGTGCTCTTGGAAGCGGGATCCCTACTGGGGGATACGAGTGGTTCCGCACCGATAAACTCATCTTT. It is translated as CALGSGIPTGGYEWFRTDKLIF.

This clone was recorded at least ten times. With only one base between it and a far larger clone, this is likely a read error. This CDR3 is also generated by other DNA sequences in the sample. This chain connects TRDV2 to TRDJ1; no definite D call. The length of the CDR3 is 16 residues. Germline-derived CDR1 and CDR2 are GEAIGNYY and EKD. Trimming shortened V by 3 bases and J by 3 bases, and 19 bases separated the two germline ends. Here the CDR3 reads CACDSRTTGGSDKLIF. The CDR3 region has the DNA TGTGCCTGTGACTCCCGAACTACGGGCGGCTCCGATAAACTCATCTTT.

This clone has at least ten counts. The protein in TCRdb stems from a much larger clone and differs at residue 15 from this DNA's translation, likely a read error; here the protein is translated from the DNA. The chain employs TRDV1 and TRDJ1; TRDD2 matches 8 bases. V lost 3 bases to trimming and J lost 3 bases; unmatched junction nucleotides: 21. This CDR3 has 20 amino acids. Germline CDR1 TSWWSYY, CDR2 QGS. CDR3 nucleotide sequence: TGTGCTCTTGGGGACCCACAATCTTCCTACCCTCACCCGTACGCCGATAAACTCATCTTT. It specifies CALGDPQSSYPHPYADKLIF.